This T cell receptor beta chain stems from a study of T cell repertoires in cytomegalovirus infection. Turning to the study itself: Recently identified HLA-C-restricted and well-studied HLA-B-restricted CMV epitopes were used. Indications came from public TCR beta signatures; they pointed to CMV infection and to a matching HLA type.

Looked up from germline, CDR1 is MNHNS and CDR2 is SASEGT. Germline trimming cut 5 bases from V and 5 bases from J; bases unmatched to any gene: 10. This CDR3 spans 15 amino acids. Points on this clonotype: Antigen specificity is unknown.

TCRdb passed the reads through MiXCR, listing each CDR3 protein once. The data show some 500,000 distinct CDR3 sequences, with approximately 40% seen just once and around 48% held by the top ten. The sample consisted of cultured PBMCs, taken from culture after CMV antigen stimulation. The TCR sequence derives from a human donor in good health (CMV status not recorded). Some clones in this sample may be carry-over from other donors' samples. J is TRBJ2-7 and V is TRBV6-1; TRBD1 matches at 9 bases. Here the CDR3 reads CASSPNRDRDHEQYF. Here the CDR3 DNA reads TGTGCCAGCAGTCCTAACCGGGACAGGGACCACGAGCAGTACTTC.